The present entry profiles one T cell receptor (beta chain) with its context. Its target antigen remains unknown. Base-call qualities are not available, and no considerably larger clone is one nucleotide away. The entry originates in a study of T cell changes during pregnancy in multiple sclerosis (dated by TCRdb to 2018 to 2020). Study-level background: The study looked at changes in the T cell repertoire across pregnancy in women with multiple sclerosis.

V ends up 3 bases short and J 4 bases short, with an unmatched junction base count of 5. The CDR3 has 16 amino acids, counting the end cysteine and phenylalanine. The read is trimmed to its CDR3 DNA, 48 bases read in frame from base 1. CDR1 and CDR2, per the germline V gene, are KGHSH and LQKENI. Receptor libraries were prepared by the immunoSEQ multiplex PCR assay. Sourced from immuneACCESS, this table was stored by TCRdb with only in-frame sequences that have V and J called. A share of the clones is absent; for the studies checked, an unresolved V gene accounts for under half, and the remainder has no known explanation. Across this sample there are 79,000 or so clones, with roughly nine tenths seen only once. The biggest ten clones account for about 0.22% of the sample.

The source was CD4+ T cells from peripheral blood mononuclear cells, collected before pregnancy. The sequence was collected from a female donor with multiple sclerosis, enrolled in a pregnancy study. Recombination connected TRBV18 to TRBJ2-2, and 10 junction bases match TRBD2. The DNA sequence is as follows: TGTGCCAGCTCACCTCGGACTAGCGGCGTCACCGGGGAGCTGTTTTTT. It translates to CASSPRTSGVTGELFF.